Listed here is a single T cell receptor (beta chain). This sample was included in a study of cytomegalovirus exposure and HLA in healthy donors. Germline V gene sequence: CDR1 MGHDK, CDR2 SYGVNS. CDR3 size: 15 residues. Trimming shortened V by 5 bases and J by 3 bases, and 15 bases separated the two germline ends. It was with 60 Vbeta and 13 Jbeta primers that the PCR ran. Measured with immunoSEQ multiplex PCR; TCRdb has only the in-frame clones, and not every one. The profile shows more than 140,000 clones, roughly 82% of them singletons. V gene TRBV25-1 combines with J gene TRBJ2-3; D possibly corresponds to TRBD2 (7 bases). This receptor was taken from a man younger than 40 in good health and CMV-seropositive. The material sequenced was PBMCs. As DNA, the CDR3 is TGTGCCAGCAGTCCTAAGGGGGGGGGTACAGATACGCAGTATTTT. Protein sequence: CASSPKGGGTDTQYF.